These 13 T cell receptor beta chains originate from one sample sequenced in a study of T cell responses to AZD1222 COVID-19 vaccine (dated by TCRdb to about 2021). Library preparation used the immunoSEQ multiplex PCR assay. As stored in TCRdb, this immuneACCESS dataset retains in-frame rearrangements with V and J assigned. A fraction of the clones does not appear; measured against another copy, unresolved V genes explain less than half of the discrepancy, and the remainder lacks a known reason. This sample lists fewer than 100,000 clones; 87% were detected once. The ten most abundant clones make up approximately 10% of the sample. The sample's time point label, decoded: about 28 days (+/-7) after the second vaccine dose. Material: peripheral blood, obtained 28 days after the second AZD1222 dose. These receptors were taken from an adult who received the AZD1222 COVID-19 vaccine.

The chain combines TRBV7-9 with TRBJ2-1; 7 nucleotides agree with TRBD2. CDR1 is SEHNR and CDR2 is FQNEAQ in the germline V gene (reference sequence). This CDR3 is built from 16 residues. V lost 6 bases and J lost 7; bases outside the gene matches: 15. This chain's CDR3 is CASSFSGGEYSNEQFF. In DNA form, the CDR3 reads TGTGCCAGCAGTTTCAGTGGGGGGGAATACTCGAATGAGCAGTTCTTC.

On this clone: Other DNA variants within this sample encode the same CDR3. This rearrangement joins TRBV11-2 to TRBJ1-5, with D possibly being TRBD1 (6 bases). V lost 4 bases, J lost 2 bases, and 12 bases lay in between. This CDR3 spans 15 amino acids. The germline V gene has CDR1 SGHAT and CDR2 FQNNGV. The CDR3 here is CASSSTRQGNQPQHF. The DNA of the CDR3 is TGTGCCAGCAGCTCTACTCGACAGGGCAATCAGCCCCAGCATTTT.

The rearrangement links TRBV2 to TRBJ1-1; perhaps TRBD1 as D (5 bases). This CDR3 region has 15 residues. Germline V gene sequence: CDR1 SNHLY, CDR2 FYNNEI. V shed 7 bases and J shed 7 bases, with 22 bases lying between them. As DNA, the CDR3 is TGTGCCAGCATTAAAGAACCCGGGGCCAATGGTGAAGCTTTCTTT. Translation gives CASIKEPGANGEAFF.

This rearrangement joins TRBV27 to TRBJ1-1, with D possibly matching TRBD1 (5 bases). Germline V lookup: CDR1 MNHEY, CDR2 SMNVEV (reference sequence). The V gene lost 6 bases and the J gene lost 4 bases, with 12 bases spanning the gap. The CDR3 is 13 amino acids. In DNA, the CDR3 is TGTGCCAGCAGCCCGAGGACATCCACTGAAGCTTTCTTT. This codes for CASSPRTSTEAFF.

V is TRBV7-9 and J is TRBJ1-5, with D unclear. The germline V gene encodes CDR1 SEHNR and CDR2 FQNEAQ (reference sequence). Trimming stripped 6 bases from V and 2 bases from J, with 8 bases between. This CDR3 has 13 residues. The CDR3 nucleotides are TGTGCCAGCAGTCTCCAGGGCAATCAGCCCCAGCATTTT. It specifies CASSLQGNQPQHF.

This CDR3 reads CASSPTGNYGYTF. Written as DNA, the CDR3 is TGTGCCAGTAGCCCCACAGGGAACTATGGCTACACCTTC. V usage is TRBV19 and J usage is TRBJ1-2; a possible D gene is TRBD1 (6 bases). Trimming stripped 6 bases from V and 2 bases from J, with 10 bases between. The V gene's germline CDR1 is LNHDA and CDR2 SQIVND (reference sequence). The CDR3 consists of 13 residues.

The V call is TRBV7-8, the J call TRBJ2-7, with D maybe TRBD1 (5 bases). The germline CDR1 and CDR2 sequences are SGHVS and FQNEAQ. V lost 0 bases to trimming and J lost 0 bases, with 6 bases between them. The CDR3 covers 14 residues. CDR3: CASSLAGVSYEQYF. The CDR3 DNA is TGTGCCAGCAGCTTAGCAGGGGTCTCCTACGAGCAGTACTTC.

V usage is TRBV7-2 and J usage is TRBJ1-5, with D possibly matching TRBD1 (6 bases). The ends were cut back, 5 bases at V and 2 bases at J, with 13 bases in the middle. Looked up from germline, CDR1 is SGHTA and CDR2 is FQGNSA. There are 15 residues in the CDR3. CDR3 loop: CASSLQGIGNQPQHF. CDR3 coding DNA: TGTGCCAGCAGCCTACAGGGAATTGGCAATCAGCCCCAGCATTTT.

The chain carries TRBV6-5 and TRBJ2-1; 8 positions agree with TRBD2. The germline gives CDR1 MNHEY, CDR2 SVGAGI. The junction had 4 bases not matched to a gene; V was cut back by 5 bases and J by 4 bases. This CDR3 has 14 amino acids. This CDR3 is CASSQSGGYNEQFF. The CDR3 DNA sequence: TGTGCCAGCAGTCAAAGCGGGGGTTACAATGAGCAGTTCTTC.

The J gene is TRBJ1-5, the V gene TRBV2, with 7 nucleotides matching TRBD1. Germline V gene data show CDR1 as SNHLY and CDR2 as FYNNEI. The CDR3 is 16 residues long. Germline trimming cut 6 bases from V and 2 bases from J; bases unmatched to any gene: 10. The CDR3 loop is CASSFRGNIGNQPQHF. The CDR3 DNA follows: TGTGCCAGCAGCTTCAGGGGGAATATAGGCAATCAGCCCCAGCATTTT.

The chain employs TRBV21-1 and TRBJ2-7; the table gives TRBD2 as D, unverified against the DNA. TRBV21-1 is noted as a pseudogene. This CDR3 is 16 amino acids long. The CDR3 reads CASSPPRQRSSYEQYF. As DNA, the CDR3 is TGTGCCAGCAGTCCCCCCCGCCAGAGGAGCTCCTACGAGCAGTACTTC.

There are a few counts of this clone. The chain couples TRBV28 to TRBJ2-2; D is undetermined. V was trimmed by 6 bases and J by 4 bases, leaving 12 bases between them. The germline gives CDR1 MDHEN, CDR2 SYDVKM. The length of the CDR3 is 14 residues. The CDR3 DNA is TGTGCCAGCAGGGACGTATTACCCACCGGGGAGCTGTTTTTT. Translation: CASRDVLPTGELFF.

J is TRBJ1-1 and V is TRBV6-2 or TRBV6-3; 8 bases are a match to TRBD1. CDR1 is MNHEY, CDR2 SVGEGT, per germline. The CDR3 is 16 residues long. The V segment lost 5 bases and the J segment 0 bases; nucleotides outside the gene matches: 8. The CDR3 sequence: CASSRDRGPLNTEAFF. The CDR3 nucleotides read TGTGCCAGCAGTCGTGACAGGGGTCCTCTGAACACTGAAGCTTTCTTT.